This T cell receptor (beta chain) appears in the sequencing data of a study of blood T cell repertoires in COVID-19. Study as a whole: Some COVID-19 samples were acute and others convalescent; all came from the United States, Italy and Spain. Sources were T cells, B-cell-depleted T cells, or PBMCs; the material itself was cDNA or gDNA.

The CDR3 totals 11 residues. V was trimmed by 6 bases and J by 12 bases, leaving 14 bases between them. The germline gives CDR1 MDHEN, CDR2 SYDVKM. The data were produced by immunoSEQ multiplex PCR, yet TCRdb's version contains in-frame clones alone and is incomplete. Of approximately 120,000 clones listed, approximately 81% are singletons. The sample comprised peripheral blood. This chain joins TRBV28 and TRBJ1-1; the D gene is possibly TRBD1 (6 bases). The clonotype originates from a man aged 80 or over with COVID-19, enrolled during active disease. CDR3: CASRLTGEPFF. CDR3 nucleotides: TGTGCCAGCAGGTTGACAGGCGAACCTTTCTTT.